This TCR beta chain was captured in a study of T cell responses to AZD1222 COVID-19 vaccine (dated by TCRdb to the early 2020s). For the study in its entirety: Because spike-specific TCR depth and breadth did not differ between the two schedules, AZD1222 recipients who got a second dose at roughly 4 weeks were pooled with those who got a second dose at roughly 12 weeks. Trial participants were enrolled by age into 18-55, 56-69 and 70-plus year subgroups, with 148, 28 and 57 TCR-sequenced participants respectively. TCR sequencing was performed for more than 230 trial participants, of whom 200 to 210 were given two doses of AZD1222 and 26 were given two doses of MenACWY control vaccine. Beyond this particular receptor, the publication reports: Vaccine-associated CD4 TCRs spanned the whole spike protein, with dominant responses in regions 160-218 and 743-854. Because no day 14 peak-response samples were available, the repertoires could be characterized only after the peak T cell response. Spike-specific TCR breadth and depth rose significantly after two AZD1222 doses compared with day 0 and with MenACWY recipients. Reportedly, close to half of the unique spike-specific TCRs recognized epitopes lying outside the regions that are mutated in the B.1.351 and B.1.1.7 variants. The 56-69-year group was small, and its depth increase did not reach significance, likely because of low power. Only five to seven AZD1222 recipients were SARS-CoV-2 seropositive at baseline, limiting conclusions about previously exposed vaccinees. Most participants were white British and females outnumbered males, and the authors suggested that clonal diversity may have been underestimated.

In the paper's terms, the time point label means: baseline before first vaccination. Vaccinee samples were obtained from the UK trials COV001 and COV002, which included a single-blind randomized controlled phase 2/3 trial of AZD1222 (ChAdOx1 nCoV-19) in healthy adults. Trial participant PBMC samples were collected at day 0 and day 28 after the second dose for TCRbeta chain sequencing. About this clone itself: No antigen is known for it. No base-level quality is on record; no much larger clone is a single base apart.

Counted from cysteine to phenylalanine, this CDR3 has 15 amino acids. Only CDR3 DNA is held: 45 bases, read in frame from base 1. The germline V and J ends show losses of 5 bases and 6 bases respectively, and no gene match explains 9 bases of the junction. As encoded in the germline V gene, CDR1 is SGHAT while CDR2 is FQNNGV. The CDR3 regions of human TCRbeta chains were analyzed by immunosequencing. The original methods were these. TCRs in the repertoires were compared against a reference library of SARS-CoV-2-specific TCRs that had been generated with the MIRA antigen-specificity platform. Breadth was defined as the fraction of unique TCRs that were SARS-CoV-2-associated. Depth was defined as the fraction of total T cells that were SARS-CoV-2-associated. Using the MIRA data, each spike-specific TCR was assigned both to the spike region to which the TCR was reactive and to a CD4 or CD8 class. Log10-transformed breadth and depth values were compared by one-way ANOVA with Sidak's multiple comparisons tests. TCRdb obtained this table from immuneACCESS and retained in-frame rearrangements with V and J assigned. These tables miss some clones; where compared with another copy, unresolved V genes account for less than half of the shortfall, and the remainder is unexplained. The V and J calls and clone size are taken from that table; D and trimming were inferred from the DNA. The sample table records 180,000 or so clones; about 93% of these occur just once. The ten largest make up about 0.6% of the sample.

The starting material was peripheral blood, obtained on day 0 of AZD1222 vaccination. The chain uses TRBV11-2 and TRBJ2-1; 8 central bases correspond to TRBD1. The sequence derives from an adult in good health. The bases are TGTGCCAGCAGCCACGGACAGGGAGTGTTCAATGAGCAGTTCTTC. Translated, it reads CASSHGQGVFNEQFF. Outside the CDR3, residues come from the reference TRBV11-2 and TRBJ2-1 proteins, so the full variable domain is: EAGVAQSPRYKIIEKRQSVAFWCNPISGHATLYWYQQILGQGPKLLIQFQNNGVVDDSQLPKDRFSAERLKGVDSTLKIQPAKLEDSAVYLCASSHGQGVFNEQFFGPGTRLTVL.